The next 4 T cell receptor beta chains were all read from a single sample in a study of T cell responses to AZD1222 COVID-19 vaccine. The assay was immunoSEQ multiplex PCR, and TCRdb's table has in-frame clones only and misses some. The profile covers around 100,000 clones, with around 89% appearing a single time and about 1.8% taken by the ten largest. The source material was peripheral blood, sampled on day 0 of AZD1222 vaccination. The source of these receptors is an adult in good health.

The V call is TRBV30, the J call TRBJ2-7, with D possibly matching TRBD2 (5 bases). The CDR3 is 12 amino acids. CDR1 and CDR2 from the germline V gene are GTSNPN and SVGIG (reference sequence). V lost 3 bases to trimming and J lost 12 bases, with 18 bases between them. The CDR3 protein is CAWSDARVGGYF. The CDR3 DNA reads TGTGCCTGGAGCGACGCCCGGGTCGGAGGGTACTTC.

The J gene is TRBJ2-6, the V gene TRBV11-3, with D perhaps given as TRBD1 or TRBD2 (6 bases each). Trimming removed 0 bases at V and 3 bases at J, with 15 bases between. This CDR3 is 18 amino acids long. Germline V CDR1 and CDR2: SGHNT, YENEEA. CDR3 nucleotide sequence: TGTGCCAGCAGCTTAGAACAGGGAGGCAGTTTTGGGGCCAACGTCCTGACTTTC. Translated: CASSLEQGGSFGANVLTF.

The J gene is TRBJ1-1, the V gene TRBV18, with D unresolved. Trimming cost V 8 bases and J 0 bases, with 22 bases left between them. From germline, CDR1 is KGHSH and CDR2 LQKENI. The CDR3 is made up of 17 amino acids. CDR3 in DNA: TGTGCCAGCGGTCGTACGCGTAGACGACGGCTGAACACTGAAGCTTTCTTT. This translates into CASGRTRRRRLNTEAFF.

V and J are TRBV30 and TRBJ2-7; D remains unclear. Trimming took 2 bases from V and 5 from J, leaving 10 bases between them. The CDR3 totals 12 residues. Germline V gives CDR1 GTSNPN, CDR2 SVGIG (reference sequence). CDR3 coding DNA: TGTGCCTGGAGTCTAGGGAAGCACGAGCAGTACTTC. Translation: CAWSLGKHEQYF.